Listed below are T cell receptor beta chains from one sample, sequenced in a study of blood T cell repertoires in COVID-19. Assay used: immunoSEQ multiplex PCR; TCRdb lists only in-frame clones, some missing. Of about 320,000 clones detected, 87% appear once; the ten largest clones hold about 9.8%. The material sequenced was PBMCs or T cells enriched from blood (not recorded which). The receptor source for this set is a young woman who had recovered from COVID-19. The CDR3 runs from the conserved cysteine through the conserved F or W. D genes are given only for firm matches. Clone size is not always given. Where it is, it says once, few, many or a class for expanded clones.

D: TRBD1; J: TRBJ2-1; V: TRBV7-9; size: NA; CDR3: CASSRAGQGNGEQFF; DNA: TGTGCCAGCAGCCGTGCGGGACAGGGCAACGGTGAGCAGTTCTTC
D: NA; J: TRBJ1-1; V: TRBV19; size: few; CDR3: CASSISGAEAFF; DNA: TGTGCCAGTAGTATATCGGGAGCTGAAGCTTTCTTT
D: NA; J: TRBJ1-2; V: TRBV19; size: NA; CDR3: CATGVDYGYTF; DNA: TGTGCCACCGGGGTAGACTATGGCTACACCTTC
D: NA; J: TRBJ2-1; V: TRBV30; size: NA; CDR3: CAWLETSKPYNEQFF; DNA: TGTGCCTGGCTTGAAACTAGCAAACCGTACAATGAGCAGTTCTTC
D: NA; J: TRBJ1-4; V: TRBV7-9; size: NA; CDR3: CASSLAVVTGENEKLFF; DNA: TGTGCCAGCAGCTTAGCTGTGGTAACAGGAGAAAACGAAAAACTGTTTTTT
D: NA; J: TRBJ2-5; V: TRBV12-3/TRBV12-4; size: NA; CDR3: CASSFREGETQYF; DNA: TGTGCCAGCAGTTTCAGGGAAGGAGAGACCCAGTACTTC
D: TRBD1; J: TRBJ1-5; V: TRBV19; size: few; CDR3: CASSETGPQEPQHF; DNA: TGTGCCAGTAGTGAGACAGGGCCTCAAGAGCCCCAGCATTTT
D: NA; J: TRBJ1-5; V: TRBV2; size: NA; CDR3: CASSEAAAGLYSNQPQHF; DNA: TGTGCCAGCAGTGAAGCAGCCGCAGGCCTATATAGCAATCAGCCCCAGCATTTT
D: TRBD2; J: TRBJ2-1; V: TRBV7-2; size: NA; CDR3: CASSLAASGRAIGGEQFF; DNA: TGTGCCAGCAGCTTAGCTGCTAGCGGGAGGGCGATCGGTGGTGAGCAGTTCTTC
D: NA; J: TRBJ1-5; V: TRBV19; size: NA; CDR3: CASSIMQGNQPQHF; DNA: TGTGCCAGTAGTATAATGCAGGGGAATCAGCCCCAGCATTTT
D: TRBD1; J: TRBJ1-2; V: TRBV2; size: few; CDR3: CASRDRGYGYTF; DNA: TGTGCCAGCAGGGACAGGGGTTATGGCTACACCTTC
D: NA; J: TRBJ1-2; V: TRBV2; size: NA; CDR3: CASSLQGMGNYGYTF; DNA: TGTGCCAGCAGTCTTCAGGGGATGGGGAACTATGGCTACACCTTC
D: TRBD1; J: TRBJ1-5; V: TRBV10-2; size: NA; CDR3: CASSKNRGAQPQHF; DNA: TGCGCCAGTTCGAAGAACAGGGGGGCTCAGCCCCAGCATTTT
D: TRBD1; J: TRBJ1-5; V: TRBV6-2/TRBV6-3; size: NA; CDR3: CASSSRQGSNQPQHF; DNA: TGTGCCAGCAGTTCCCGACAGGGAAGCAATCAGCCCCAGCATTTT
D: TRBD1; J: TRBJ1-2; V: TRBV11-2; size: NA; CDR3: CASRGGYYGYTF; DNA: TGTGCCAGCAGAGGGGGCTACTATGGCTACACCTTC
D: NA; J: TRBJ1-2; V: TRBV5-4; size: NA; CDR3: CASARLLGGANYGYTF; DNA: TGTGCCAGCGCCCGATTATTGGGGGGTGCTAACTATGGCTACACCTTC
D: TRBD2; J: TRBJ2-7; V: TRBV7-2; size: NA; CDR3: CASSLSGAGGVYEQYF; DNA: TGTGCCAGCAGCTTATCAGGAGCGGGAGGGGTATACGAGCAGTACTTC
D: NA; J: TRBJ1-6; V: TRBV12-3/TRBV12-4; size: NA; CDR3: CASSFTRESPLHF; DNA: TGTGCCAGCAGTTTCACCCGCGAATCACCCCTCCACTTT
D: NA; J: TRBJ1-4; V: TRBV4-3; size: NA; CDR3: CASSRRARGEKLFF; DNA: TGCGCCAGCAGCCGACGGGCCAGGGGAGAAAAACTGTTTTTT
D: TRBD1; J: TRBJ2-3; V: TRBV7-9; size: NA; CDR3: CASSFKGGGEDTQYF; DNA: TGTGCCAGCAGCTTTAAAGGGGGCGGAGAAGATACGCAGTATTTT
D: TRBD2; J: TRBJ2-2; V: TRBV9; size: NA; CDR3: CASSALAGVNTGELFF; DNA: TGTGCCAGCAGCGCACTAGCGGGGGTGAACACCGGGGAGCTGTTTTTT
D: NA; J: TRBJ2-7; V: TRBV27; size: NA; CDR3: CASTPAGSYEQYF; DNA: TGTGCCAGCACCCCGGCAGGGTCCTACGAGCAGTACTTC
D: NA; J: TRBJ1-4; V: TRBV28; size: once; CDR3: CASSRRRGEKLFF; DNA: TGTGCCAGCAGCAGACGGCGGGGTGAAAAACTGTTTTTT
D: TRBD2; J: TRBJ2-1; V: TRBV19; size: NA; CDR3: CASSIASSGSYNEQFF; DNA: TGTGCCAGTAGTATAGCCTCTAGCGGGAGTTACAATGAGCAGTTCTTC
D: TRBD2; J: TRBJ2-7; V: TRBV27; size: NA; CDR3: CASSPPGSGDLFYEQYF; DNA: TGTGCCAGCAGTCCCCCCGGCAGCGGGGACCTCTTCTACGAGCAGTACTTC
D: TRBD2; J: TRBJ2-1; V: TRBV10-3; size: NA; CDR3: CAISDSGGTSSYNEQFF; DNA: TGTGCCATCAGTGATAGCGGGGGGACCAGCTCCTACAATGAGCAGTTCTTC
D: NA; J: TRBJ1-2; V: TRBV6-5; size: NA; CDR3: CASTPGKLYGYTF; DNA: TGTGCCAGCACCCCGGGAAAACTGTATGGCTACACCTTC
D: TRBD2; J: TRBJ2-7; V: TRBV12-3/TRBV12-4; size: NA; CDR3: CASGLAASYEQYF; DNA: TGTGCCAGCGGACTAGCGGCCTCCTACGAGCAGTACTTC
D: NA; J: TRBJ1-1; V: TRBV7-9; size: NA; CDR3: CASSPGRGGTNTEAFF; DNA: TGTGCCAGCAGCCCAGGTCGCGGGGGAACGAACACTGAAGCTTTCTTT
D: NA; J: TRBJ1-6; V: TRBV27; size: NA; CDR3: CASGRGADSPLHF; DNA: TGTGCCAGCGGGCGGGGGGCTGATTCACCCCTCCACTTT
D: NA; J: TRBJ2-7; V: TRBV28; size: NA; CDR3: CASSIHSYEQYF; DNA: TGTGCCAGCAGTATTCACTCCTACGAGCAGTACTTC
D: NA; J: TRBJ1-6; V: TRBV19; size: NA; CDR3: CASSISDSNSPLHF; DNA: TGTGCCAGTAGTATATCTGACAGCAATTCACCCCTCCACTTT
D: NA; J: TRBJ1-1; V: TRBV7-6; size: NA; CDR3: CASSPRGEGNTEAFF; DNA: TGTGCCAGCAGCCCGCGGGGGGAGGGGAACACTGAAGCTTTCTTT
D: TRBD1; J: TRBJ1-2; V: TRBV12-3/TRBV12-4; size: NA; CDR3: CASGGTDLFYTF; DNA: TGTGCCAGTGGCGGGACAGACCTTTTCTACACCTTC
D: NA; J: TRBJ1-1; V: TRBV6-5; size: NA; CDR3: CANNLLNTEAFF; DNA: TGTGCCAACAACCTTCTGAACACTGAAGCTTTCTTT
D: NA; J: TRBJ1-5; V: TRBV7-9; size: NA; CDR3: CASAPGSSNQPQHF; DNA: TGTGCCAGCGCCCCGGGGTCTAGCAATCAGCCCCAGCATTTT
D: TRBD2; J: TRBJ2-3; V: TRBV11-1; size: NA; CDR3: CASSSGAGGNTQYF; DNA: TGTGCCAGCAGCTCCGGGGCCGGGGGGAATACGCAGTATTTT